This T cell receptor (beta chain) stems from a study of low-dose radiotherapy and immunotherapy resistance in tumors. About the research overall: Intravenous cyclophosphamide 200 mg/m2 was given every two weeks, one day before radiation and immunotherapy.

Ten or more counts support this clonotype. This sample's time point: before trial treatment. Donors were treated with nivolumab, ipilimumab, aspirin, and low-dose cyclophosphamide and radiotherapy. Primers targeting TRAV and TRBV primed first-strand cDNA, covering alpha and beta chains. The authors ran about 20 PCR cycles to amplify TCRs with a constant-region primer and V-primer adapter. With in vitro transcription, the isolated mRNA was amplified. TCRdb reanalysed the reads using MiXCR and keeps one entry per CDR3 protein. There are tens of thousands of distinct CDR3 sequences in the sample; 9.4% occur only once, and about 1% lies in the top ten. There are 15 residues in the CDR3. The trim removed 6 bases at V and 0 bases at J, leaving 6 bases unmatched. The germline CDR1 and CDR2 sequences are MNHEY and SVGAGI.

The genes are TRBV6-5 and TRBJ2-7, with 9 bases that match TRBD1. This specimen was PBMCs, taken before treatment. This sequence was found in a male donor with prostate cancer. The CDR3, as DNA: TGTGCCAGCAGAATCGGACAGGGGAACTCCTACGAGCAGTACTTC. Its translation: CASRIGQGNSYEQYF.